This T cell receptor beta chain was recorded in a study of blood T cell repertoires in COVID-19. This CDR3 has 14 amino acids. The ends were cut back, 0 bases at V and 11 bases at J, with 15 bases in the middle. CDR1 and CDR2 (germline): LGHNA, YNFKEQ. In the original workflow: Estimates of nucleated cell counts were drawn from the amplification of reference gene primers. Sequencing used immunoSEQ multiplex PCR; TCRdb keeps in-frame clones, though not all of them. D and trimming come from the DNA, and the V and J calls and clone size come from that table. The data contain approximately 200,000 clones, around 80% of them singletons.

This clonotype originated in a woman aged 80 or older with COVID-19, enrolled during active disease. Sequenced sample: peripheral blood. This chain connects TRBV4-2 to TRBJ2-3; tentatively, D is TRBD2 (6 bases). As DNA, the CDR3 is TGTGCCAGCAGCCAAGATGTAGGGGACTGGGGGCAGTATTTT. This translates into CASSQDVGDWGQYF.